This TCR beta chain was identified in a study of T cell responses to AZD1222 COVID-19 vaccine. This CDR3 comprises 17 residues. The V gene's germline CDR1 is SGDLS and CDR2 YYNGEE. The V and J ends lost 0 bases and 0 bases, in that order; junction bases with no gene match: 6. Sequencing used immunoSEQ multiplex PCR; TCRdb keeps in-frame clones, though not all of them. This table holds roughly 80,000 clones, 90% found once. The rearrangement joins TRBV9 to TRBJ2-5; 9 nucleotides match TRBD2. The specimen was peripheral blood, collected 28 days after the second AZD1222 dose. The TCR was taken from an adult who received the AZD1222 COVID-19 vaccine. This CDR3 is CASSVDSGGQYQETQYF. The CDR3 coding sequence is TGTGCCAGCAGCGTAGATAGCGGGGGCCAGTACCAAGAGACCCAGTACTTC.